The source of this T cell receptor (beta chain) is a study of T cell responses to AZD1222 COVID-19 vaccine. With 5 bases removed from V and 6 bases from J, the gap between germline ends came to 10 bases. The CDR3 totals 12 residues. Germline values: CDR1 MNHEY, CDR2 SVGAGI. As concerns this clone: No antigen is known for it.

The study's findings and limits: There were repertoire samples only from the period after the peak T cell response.

Produced via immunoSEQ multiplex PCR; TCRdb's table is partial and in-frame only. This sample yields 150,000 to 200,000 clones, of which approximately 95% are seen a single time; roughly 3.8% belongs to the top ten. The rearrangement joins TRBV6-5 to TRBJ1-2; D possibly corresponds to TRBD1 (6 bases). The TCR comes from an adult in good health. The specimen was peripheral blood, collected on day 0 of AZD1222 vaccination. CDR3 amino acids: CASSIQGNGYTF. For the CDR3, the DNA is TGTGCCAGCAGTATCCAGGGGAATGGCTACACCTTC.